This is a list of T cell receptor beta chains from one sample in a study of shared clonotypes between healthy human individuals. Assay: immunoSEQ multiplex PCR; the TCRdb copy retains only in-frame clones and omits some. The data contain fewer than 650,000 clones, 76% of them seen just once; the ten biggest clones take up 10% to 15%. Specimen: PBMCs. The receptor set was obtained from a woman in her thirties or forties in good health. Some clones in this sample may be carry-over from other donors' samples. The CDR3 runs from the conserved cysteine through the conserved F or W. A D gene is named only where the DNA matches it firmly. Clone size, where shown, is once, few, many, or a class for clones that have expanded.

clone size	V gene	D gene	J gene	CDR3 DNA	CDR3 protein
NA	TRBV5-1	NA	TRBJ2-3	TGCGCCAGCAGCTTGGCCAATGTCCGACCGGGCCGCACAGATACGCAGTATTTT	CASSLANVRPGRTDTQYF
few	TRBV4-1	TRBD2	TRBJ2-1	TGCGCCAGCAGCCAAGAGGTAGCGGGCAATGAGCAGTTCTTC	CASSQEVAGNEQFF
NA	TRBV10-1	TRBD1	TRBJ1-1	TGCGCCAGCAGTGACCAGGGGGGAAAAACTGAAGCTTTCTTT	CASSDQGGKTEAFF
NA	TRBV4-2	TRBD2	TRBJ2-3	TGTGCCAGCAGCCAACCCTCTCTAGCGGAAACCCCGCGGGATACGCAGTATTTT	CASSQPSLAETPRDTQYF
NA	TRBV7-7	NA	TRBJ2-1	TGTGCCAGCAGCTCAGGTTCAGGGGCGGGCGATGAGCAGTTCTTC	CASSSGSGAGDEQFF
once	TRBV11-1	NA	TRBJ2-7	TGTGCCAGCAGCTTTGGACAGACATACGAGCAGTACTTC	CASSFGQTYEQYF
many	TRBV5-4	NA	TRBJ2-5	TGTGCCAGCAGCGGGGACCCCCAAGAGACCCAGTACTTC	CASSGDPQETQYF
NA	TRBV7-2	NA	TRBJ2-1	TGTGCCAGCAGCTTAGCTCGTAGCCCTGCTGAGCAGTTCTTC	CASSLARSPAEQFF
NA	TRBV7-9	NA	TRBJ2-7	TGTGCCAGCAGCTCGGACCGGGTCAATTACGAGCAGTACTTC	CASSSDRVNYEQYF
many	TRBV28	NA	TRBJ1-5	TGTGCCAGCAACTCGCCAGGGGTACAGCCCCAGCATTTT	CASNSPGVQPQHF
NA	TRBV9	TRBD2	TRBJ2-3	TGTGCCAGCAGCCTCAGCGGGACTAGCACAGATACGCAGTATTTT	CASSLSGTSTDTQYF
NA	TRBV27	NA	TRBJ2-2	TGTGCCAGCAGTTTCGGGGGGCGCCCGGGCACCGGGGAGCTGTTTTTT	CASSFGGRPGTGELFF
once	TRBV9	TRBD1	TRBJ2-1	TGTGCCAGCAGCGCCGAAGGGACAGGGGGTTTTCATGAGCAGTTCTTC	CASSAEGTGGFHEQFF
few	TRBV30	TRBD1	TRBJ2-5	TGTGCCTGGAGTGCGACAGGGGGTGGGGAGACCCAGTACTTC	CAWSATGGGETQYF
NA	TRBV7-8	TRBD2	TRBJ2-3	TGTGCCAGCACCAAAGCGGGAGTGCGCGCAGATACGCAGTATTTT	CASTKAGVRADTQYF
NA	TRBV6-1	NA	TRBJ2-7	TGTGCCAGCAGTGATGTGGCGTCTGCCTACGAGCAGTACTTC	CASSDVASAYEQYF
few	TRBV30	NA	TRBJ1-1	TGTGCCTGGATTCGGGAGGACACTGAAGCTTTCTTT	CAWIREDTEAFF
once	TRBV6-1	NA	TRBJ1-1	TGTGCCAGCAGTGTAAGAGTGAGCACTGAAGCTTTCTTT	CASSVRVSTEAFF
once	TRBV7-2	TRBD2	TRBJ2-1	TGTGCCAGCAGCCCGCCTGACTACCAGCGGGGGGGGCGGGAGCAGTTCTTC	CASSPPDYQRGGREQFF
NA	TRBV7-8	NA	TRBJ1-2	TGTGCCAGCAGCCGGGGTGGGGCCGATAGGGACTACACCTTC	CASSRGGADRDYTF
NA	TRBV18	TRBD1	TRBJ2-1	TGTGCCAGCTCACCACAGACCCCGGGACAGGGGTACAATGAGCAGTTCTTC	CASSPQTPGQGYNEQFF
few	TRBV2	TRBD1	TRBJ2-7	TGTGCCAGCACTCCAGACAGGGGGCTATCCTACGAGCAGTACTTC	CASTPDRGLSYEQYF
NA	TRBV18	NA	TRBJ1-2	TGTGCCAGCTCACAGAGACAGTTAAACTATGGCTACACCTTC	CASSQRQLNYGYTF
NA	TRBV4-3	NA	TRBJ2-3	TGCGCCAGCAGCCAAGTGGCCCAAGTGGGAGGACTCACAGGTACGCAGTATTTT	CASSQVAQVGGLTGTQYF
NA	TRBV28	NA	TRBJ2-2	TGTGCCAGCAGACTAGGGGGAGTATCGAACACCGGGGAGCTGTTTTTT	CASRLGGVSNTGELFF
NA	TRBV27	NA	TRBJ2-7	TGTGCCAGCAGTTTCGACCATAAGTACGAGCAGTACTTC	CASSFDHKYEQYF
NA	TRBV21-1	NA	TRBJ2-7	TGTGCCAGCACCAGGACGGTGATCTACGAGCAGTACTTC	CASTRTVIYEQYF
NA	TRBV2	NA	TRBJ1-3	TGTGCCAGCAGTGAAAACAGGGTGGGTGGAAACACCATATATTTT	CASSENRVGGNTIYF
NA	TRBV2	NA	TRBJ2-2	TGTGCCAGCACACTAGTTACCGGGGAGCTGTTTTTT	CASTLVTGELFF
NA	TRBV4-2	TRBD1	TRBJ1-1	TGTGCCAGCAGCCTGGGTCAGGGGGGGACTGAAGCTTTCTTT	CASSLGQGGTEAFF
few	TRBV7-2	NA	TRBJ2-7	TGTGCCAGCAGCTTAGCTGCGCGGGGGCTTGGCGAGCAGTACTTC	CASSLAARGLGEQYF
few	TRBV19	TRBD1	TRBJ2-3	TGTGCCAGTAGTGGCCTCGGGACAGGGGAGGATACGCAGTGTTTT	CASSGLGTGEDTQCF
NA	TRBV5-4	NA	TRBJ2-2	TGTGCCAGCAGCTTAGGCTCCGGGGAGCTGTTTTTT	CASSLGSGELFF
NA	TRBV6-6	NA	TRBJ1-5	TGTGCCAGCAGTATGGACCTGCAGCCCCAGCATTTT	CASSMDLQPQHF
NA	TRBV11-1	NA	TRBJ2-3	TGTGCCAGCAGCGGATGGGGGTTGAGCACAGATACGCAGTATTTT	CASSGWGLSTDTQYF
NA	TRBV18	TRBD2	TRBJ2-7	TGTGCCAGCTCACCAGCCCTAGCGGGAGGTCCCGTGAGGGAGCAGTACTTC	CASSPALAGGPVREQYF
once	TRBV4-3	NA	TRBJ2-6	TGCGCCAGCAGCCAAGATAGCTGGGGGAGTGGGGCCAACGTCCTGACTTTC	CASSQDSWGSGANVLTF
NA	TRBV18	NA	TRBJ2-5	TGTGCCAGCTCACCTTTACCACGGGAGACCCAGTACTTC	CASSPLPRETQYF
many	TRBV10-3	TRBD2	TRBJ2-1	TGTGCCATCTCCCTAGCGGGAGGGAATGAGCAGTTCTTC	CAISLAGGNEQFF
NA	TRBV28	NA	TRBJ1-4	TGTGCCAGCAGTTTAGGGCGGGGTTGGGAAAAACTGTTTTTT	CASSLGRGWEKLFF